Reported below is one T cell receptor (beta chain). What it binds is not known. Losses at the gene ends were 0 bases for V and 11 bases for J; bases not matched to a gene: 16. CDR1 and CDR2 from the germline V gene are SGHRS and YFSETQ. The CDR3 contains 16 residues. This specimen belongs to a study of blood T cells in healthy people across ages. Next came a second PCR, run for about 7 to 12 cycles, which used a sample-barcoded 5' primer along with a J-beta primer mix. Every sample gave at least 2.5 million paired-end reads containing CDR3. TCRdb reprocessed the 5' RACE reads with MiXCR, giving one entry per CDR3 protein. The sample carries 1.5 million or so distinct CDR3 sequences, around 39% recorded once. General observations from the study: Diversity estimates from one million T cells were considered underestimates. A strong correlation was found between TCR beta diversity and the percentage of naive T cells.

The chain employs TRBV5-1 and TRBJ2-5; 7 bases fit TRBD2. This sequence was found in a woman aged 18-29 years in good health. The sequenced sample consisted of blood. The CDR3 loop is CASSLAPGTIVNEQYF. The CDR3 region has the DNA TGCGCCAGCAGCTTGGCCCCCGGGACTATTGTGAATGAGCAGTACTTC.